These 9 T cell receptor beta chains were sequenced from one sample in a study of siplizumab effects on memory and regulatory T cells. TCRdb's copy holds only in-frame clones and misses some; the assay was immunoSEQ multiplex PCR. Of about 120,000 clones in the sample, about 95% are singletons; the top ten hold 1.5% to 2%. The sample consisted of non-Treg CD4+ T cells sorted from blood. The receptors shown here come from a human donor in good health.

The V and J genes are TRBV28 and TRBJ2-7; the match to TRBD2 covers 8 bases. Trimming removed 3 bases from V and 0 bases from J; junction bases left unmatched: 7. The CDR3 is 16 residues long. From germline, CDR1 is MDHEN and CDR2 SYDVKM. The CDR3 loop is CASSFPAGASSYEQYF. CDR3 nucleotides: TGTGCCAGCAGTTTCCCAGCGGGGGCTAGCTCCTACGAGCAGTACTTC.

This chain uses TRBV6-5 with TRBJ2-7; TRBD2 aligns across 10 bases. CDR3 length equals 14 residues. J gave up 3 bases and V 2 bases, and 1 base lay outside the gene matches. Germline V gene sequence: CDR1 MNHEY, CDR2 SVGAGI. DNA for the CDR3: TGTGCCAGCAGTTACACTAGCGGGGTCTACGAGCAGTACTTC. Protein product: CASSYTSGVYEQYF.

This rearrangement joins TRBV5-1 to TRBJ2-5; a possible D gene is TRBD2 (6 bases). Germline values: CDR1 SGHRS, CDR2 YFSETQ. The CDR3 contains 12 residues. V dropped 2 bases and J dropped 7 bases, with 9 bases sitting between them. This chain's CDR3 is CASSLEGGTQYF. CDR3 nucleotides: TGCGCCAGCAGCTTAGAGGGAGGGACCCAGTACTTC.

CDR3 in DNA: TGTGCCAGCAGAGGACTCCAGAACACCGGGGAGCTGTTTTTT. As protein: CASRGLQNTGELFF. This chain joins TRBV2 and TRBJ2-2; tentative D call: TRBD2 (5 bases). Germline V gene lookup returns CDR1 SNHLY and CDR2 FYNNEI. This CDR3 has 14 residues. With 6 bases removed from V and 1 base from J, the gap between germline ends came to 9 bases.

CDR3 bases: TGTGCCAGCAGCTTATTGGTCGGGGCCGGTCAGCCCCAGCATTTT. Its protein is CASSLLVGAGQPQHF. The J gene is TRBJ1-5, the V gene TRBV7-8, with a weak D call TRBD1 (5 bases). Trimming pared 2 bases from V and 6 bases from J, leaving 14 bases between. The CDR3 runs to 15 residues. Germline loops: CDR1 SGHVS, CDR2 FQNEAQ.

This clone was seen once. V gene TRBV7-9 combines with J gene TRBJ2-2; TRBD1 might be the D (5 bases). V dropped 5 bases and J dropped 5 bases, with 12 bases sitting between them. The length of the CDR3 is 14 residues. Germline assignment: CDR1 SEHNR and CDR2 FQNEAQ (reference sequence). In nucleotides, the CDR3 is TGTGCCAGCAGCCCCAGGGTTCTGACCGGGGAGCTGTTTTTT. Residues: CASSPRVLTGELFF.

CDR3 bases: TGCGCCAGCAGTCCGGGGGTACGGACCGGTACCCCACAAGAGACCCAGTACTTC. As protein: CASSPGVRTGTPQETQYF. The chain recombines TRBV5-1 with TRBJ2-5; D may be TRBD2 (6 bases). Deletions cut 5 bases from V and 2 bases from J, with 25 bases between. Per the germline V gene, CDR1 is SGHRS and CDR2 is YFSETQ. The CDR3 has 18 amino acids.

The chain joins TRBV28 to TRBJ2-1; 11 bases line up with TRBD2. J lost 3 bases, V lost 8 bases, and 6 bases had no gene match. Germline CDR1 and CDR2: MDHEN and SYDVKM. The CDR3 sequence is 15 residues long. The chain's CDR3 is CASAKGTSGYNEQFF. The DNA of the CDR3 is TGTGCCAGCGCGAAAGGGACTAGCGGCTACAATGAGCAGTTCTTC.

The chain uses TRBV7-8 and TRBJ1-2, with 11 positions matching TRBD1. Per the germline V gene, CDR1 is SGHVS and CDR2 is FQNEAQ. CDR3 length: 15 amino acids. J gave up 4 bases and V 4 bases, and 5 bases lay outside the gene matches. The CDR3, as DNA: TGTGCCAGCAGCTCCCGGGACAGGGGGGTCTATGGCTACACCTTC. It specifies CASSSRDRGVYGYTF.